A single sample gave rise to the 2 T cell receptor beta chains below, sequenced in a study of T cells after yellow fever vaccination. TCRdb re-analysed the 5' RACE reads in MiXCR, keeping a single row per CDR3 protein. The profile covers under 200,000 distinct CDR3 sequences, with roughly 9.6% appearing a single time and about 38% taken by the ten largest. The sequencing used CD8+ T cells sorted from PBMCs, collected 15 days after the yellow fever booster vaccination. The receptors derive from a young man who received the YFV17D yellow fever vaccine.

This clonotype came up many times. The chain employs TRBV20-1 and TRBJ2-4, with 11 bases aligning to TRBD2. The trim removed 0 bases at V and 9 bases at J, leaving 10 bases unmatched. This CDR3 comprises 16 residues. Germline-derived CDR1 and CDR2 are DFQATT and SNEGSKA (reference sequence). The CDR3 bases are TGCAGTGCTAGAGACCCCCCTCGACTAGCGGGGAGCATTCAGTACTTC. Translated: CSARDPPRLAGSIQYF.

The V gene is TRBV5-1, the J gene TRBJ1-1; tentatively, D is TRBD1 (6 bases). Trimming took 0 bases from V and 3 from J, leaving 15 bases between them. The length of the CDR3 is 16 residues. Germline V gene lookup returns CDR1 SGHRS and CDR2 YFSETQ. The CDR3 spells CASSLGTGRGHTEAFF. DNA of the CDR3: TGCGCCAGCAGCTTGGGTACAGGGAGGGGACACACTGAAGCTTTCTTT.